The 9 T cell receptor beta chains in this list originate from one sample, sequenced in a study of cytomegalovirus exposure and HLA in healthy donors. This PCR relied on a set of 60 Vbeta primers and 13 Jbeta primers. The repertoire was sequenced with immunoSEQ multiplex PCR; TCRdb's copy has only in-frame clones and lacks some. The sample holds under 200,000 clones, roughly 79% seen once. Sequenced: PBMCs. These receptors all come from a woman in her forties or fifties in good health and CMV-seronegative.

The genes are TRBV19 and TRBJ1-5; 8 bases line up with TRBD1. The germline CDR1 and CDR2 sequences are LNHDA and SQIVND (reference sequence). Unmatched junction bases numbered 11, after V lost 5 bases and J lost 2 bases. This CDR3 is built from 17 residues. CDR3 region: CASSLFVTGGRNQPQHF. In DNA, the CDR3 is TGTGCCAGTAGTCTTTTTGTAACAGGGGGGCGCAATCAGCCCCAGCATTTT.

The chain uses TRBV18 and TRBJ2-7; a possible D gene is TRBD1 (6 bases). CDR3 length equals 13 residues. The germline V and J ends were trimmed by 6 bases and 2 bases, with 11 bases remaining between them. Germline V gives CDR1 KGHSH, CDR2 LQKENI. Here the CDR3 DNA reads TGTGCCAGCTCCCTGGACAGTACCTACGAGCAGTACTTC. Translating gives CASSLDSTYEQYF.

This clone came up a few times. This chain uses TRBV27 with TRBJ2-7; 10 positions match TRBD2. Trimming cost V 5 bases and J 5 bases; bases outside gene matches: 9. The V gene's germline CDR1 is MNHEY and CDR2 SMNVEV (reference sequence). The CDR3 spans 15 residues. The CDR3 region has the DNA TGTGCCAGCAGTACCCGACTAGCGGGCCTTGACGAGCAGTACTTC. Its translation: CASSTRLAGLDEQYF.

This chain connects TRBV5-1 to TRBJ1-5; weak D call: TRBD1 (6 bases). The CDR3 is made up of 13 amino acids. CDR1 SGHRS and CDR2 YFSETQ come from the germline V gene. The germline V and J ends were trimmed by 0 bases and 11 bases, with 12 bases remaining between them. This CDR3 reads CASSLEGGGAQHF. The CDR3 nucleotides read TGCGCCAGCAGCTTGGAAGGGGGTGGGGCCCAGCATTTT.

The chain couples TRBV18 to TRBJ2-5; the D is unclear. The CDR3 contains 14 residues. Trimming pared 3 bases from V and 0 bases from J, leaving 8 bases between. Germline V CDR1 and CDR2: KGHSH, LQKENI. CDR3 residues: CASSPPIHQETQYF. CDR3 in DNA: TGTGCCAGCTCACCCCCCATCCACCAAGAGACCCAGTACTTC.

The table lists this clone with a few counts. The chain links TRBV5-1 to TRBJ1-4; D ambiguous. CDR3 length: 12 residues. Germline CDR1 reads SGHRS; CDR2 reads YFSETQ. V was trimmed by 4 bases and J by 8 bases, leaving 9 bases between them. The CDR3: CASSSGREKLFF. CDR3 nucleotide sequence: TGCGCCAGCAGCAGCGGGCGGGAAAAACTGTTTTTT.

The V call is TRBV28, the J call TRBJ2-7, with D possibly TRBD1 on 6 matching bases. Germline CDR1 is MDHEN and CDR2 is SYDVKM. Between the trimmed V and J ends, which lost 2 bases and 2 bases, there was a span of 10 bases. CDR3 length: 14 residues. The CDR3 sequence: CASSLPPGAYEQYF. The CDR3 region has the DNA TGTGCCAGCAGTTTACCCCCAGGGGCCTACGAGCAGTACTTC.

The chain uses TRBV28 and TRBJ1-2; D unresolved. Trimming removed 5 bases at V and 1 base at J, with 17 bases between. This CDR3 has 16 amino acids. Germline V gene data show CDR1 as MDHEN and CDR2 as SYDVKM. The CDR3 protein is CASSPPRLILNYGYTF. CDR3 sequence (DNA): TGTGCCAGCAGTCCCCCGAGGCTGATTCTTAACTATGGCTACACCTTC.

The chain recombines TRBV5-4 with TRBJ2-7; D uncertain. The V end was cut by 0 bases, the J end by 3 bases, with 10 bases between. Germline V lookup: CDR1 SGHNT, CDR2 YYREEE (reference sequence). There are 14 residues in the CDR3. The CDR3 region is CASSLGRLNYEQYF. CDR3 DNA: TGTGCCAGCAGCTTGGGCAGACTGAACTACGAGCAGTACTTC.